The sequence of this T cell receptor beta chain was determined in a study of blood T cell repertoires in COVID-19. Study at large: Some COVID-19 samples were acute and others convalescent; all came from the United States, Italy and Spain.

Only in-frame clones appear in the TCRdb table, and some are missing; sequencing was by immunoSEQ multiplex PCR. The sample has 100,000 to 150,000 clones, 85% seen once. Germline loops: CDR1 MNHEY, CDR2 SVGAGI. The CDR3 loop spans 15 amino acids. Trimming left V 6 bases short and J 5 bases short, with 17 bases between. This chain links TRBV6-5 with TRBJ2-1; no firm D call. The source of this sequence is a woman of 80 years or more with acute or convalescent COVID-19. Sequenced: peripheral blood. CDR3 loop: CASSQRQRSDNEQFF. The DNA of the CDR3 is TGTGCCAGCAGCCAAAGGCAGAGGTCTGACAATGAGCAGTTCTTC.